These 11 T cell receptor beta chains were sequenced from one sample in a study of CD8 T cells in ankylosing spondylitis. TCRdb fed the 5' RACE reads into MiXCR, producing one record per CDR3 protein. This sample has about 360,000 distinct CDR3 sequences, with approximately 22% found just once. Sequenced: blood, either unsorted or a sorted T cell fraction (not recorded which). These receptors originate from a male donor with ankylosing spondylitis or in good health (not recorded which).

The chain carries TRBV27 and TRBJ2-7, with D possibly called TRBD1 or TRBD2 (6 bases each). CDR3 length: 13 residues. V was clipped by 6 bases and J by 6 bases, with 15 bases between them. From germline, CDR1 is MNHEY and CDR2 SMNVEV (reference sequence). The CDR3 DNA sequence: TGTGCCAGCAGCCCGGGGGCCTTGGGCGAGCAGTACTTC. This encodes CASSPGALGEQYF.

This clonotype was counted between two and nine times. The chain joins TRBV12-3 or TRBV12-4 to TRBJ2-3; 12 bases are a match to TRBD1. The CDR3 has 15 residues. J gave up 6 bases and V 5 bases, and 6 bases lay outside the gene matches. CDR3 in amino acids: CASSRGQGAADTQYF. The DNA of the CDR3 is TGTGCCAGCAGTAGGGGACAGGGGGCCGCGGATACGCAGTATTTT.

This clonotype was seen more than once but under ten times. This chain uses TRBV10-2 with TRBJ2-7, with D uncertain. V was pared by 6 bases and J by 2 bases, with 17 bases between. Germline V gene lookup returns CDR1 WSHSY and CDR2 SAAADI. This CDR3 is 15 amino acids long. The CDR3 reads CASSAHGDGTYEQYF. As DNA, the CDR3 is TGCGCCAGCAGCGCCCATGGAGACGGAACCTACGAGCAGTACTTC.

A few counts support this clonotype. The chain links TRBV27 to TRBJ1-1; D unresolved. From germline, CDR1 is MNHEY and CDR2 SMNVEV (reference sequence). The germline V and J ends were trimmed by 7 bases and 0 bases, with 15 bases remaining between them. The CDR3 is made up of 15 amino acids. Here the CDR3 reads CASTDTRLMNTEAFF. CDR3 in DNA: TGTGCCAGCACCGACACCCGACTGATGAACACTGAAGCTTTCTTT.

This clonotype appeared a few times. The gene calls are TRBV9 and TRBJ2-7; possibly TRBD1 for D (5 bases). Germline loops: CDR1 SGDLS, CDR2 YYNGEE. This CDR3 has 14 residues. V was pared by 0 bases and J by 2 bases, with 9 bases between. This CDR3 reads CASSVESTAYEQYF. The CDR3, as DNA: TGTGCCAGCAGCGTAGAGTCGACAGCCTACGAGCAGTACTTC.

The chain carries TRBV4-1 and TRBJ2-2; D unresolved. Per the germline V gene, CDR1 is MGHRA and CDR2 is YSYEKL. The CDR3 has 14 amino acids. Trimming removed 0 bases from V and 1 base from J, with 3 bases in between. CDR3 residues: CASSQDKNTGELFF. The CDR3 coding sequence is TGCGCCAGCAGCCAAGATAAGAACACCGGGGAGCTGTTTTTT.

This clonotype was seen a few times. The chain combines TRBV6-5 with TRBJ2-3; tentatively, D is TRBD2 (6 bases). This CDR3 contains 17 residues. V was shortened by 0 bases and J by 0 bases, with 13 bases between the two germline ends. Per the germline V gene, CDR1 is MNHEY and CDR2 is SVGAGI. The CDR3 spells CASSYSGGPTSTDTQYF. The CDR3 DNA reads TGTGCCAGCAGTTACTCCGGGGGACCGACTAGCACAGATACGCAGTATTTT.

The chain carries TRBV20-1 and TRBJ2-5, with TRBD2 matching 7 bases. The germline V gene has CDR1 DFQATT and CDR2 SNEGSKA (reference sequence). This CDR3 spans 16 amino acids. The V gene end was trimmed by 7 bases and the J gene end by 0 bases; junction bases not matched to a gene: 14. This chain's CDR3 is CSDPGPGLWYQETQYF. The DNA of the CDR3 is TGCAGTGACCCGGGTCCGGGACTATGGTACCAAGAGACCCAGTACTTC.

This sequence joins TRBV4-1 and TRBJ2-3, with 7 bases matching TRBD1. The J segment lost 2 bases and the V segment lost 2 bases, leaving 7 bases of the junction unmatched. Germline loops: CDR1 MGHRA, CDR2 YSYEKL. This CDR3 is 16 amino acids long. This chain's CDR3 is CASSQPRQGLTDTQYF. The CDR3 DNA reads as TGCGCCAGCAGCCAACCACGACAGGGTCTCACAGATACGCAGTATTTT.

CDR3 sequence: CSVELDYNEQFF. As DNA, the CDR3 is TGCAGCGTTGAGCTAGACTACAATGAGCAGTTCTTC. The chain has TRBV29-1 and TRBJ2-1; D remains ambiguous. The CDR3 loop spans 12 amino acids. The V end lost 3 bases, the J end lost 3 bases, and 6 bases lay between the germline ends. The germline gives CDR1 SQVTM, CDR2 ANQGSEA.

The chain employs TRBV29-1 and TRBJ2-7, with 10 nucleotides matching TRBD1. The CDR3 spans 14 residues. CDR1 and CDR2 from the germline V gene are SQVTM and ANQGSEA. V gave up 4 bases and J gave up 6 bases; unmatched junction bases: 9. In DNA, the CDR3 is TGCAGCGTTGCGGTCGTGGGACAGGGGTCCGAGCAGTACTTC. It is translated as CSVAVVGQGSEQYF.